Listed here is a single TCR beta chain. Preparation of the TCRbeta library was carried out with unique molecular identifiers. TCRdb fed the PCR reads into MiXCR, producing one record per CDR3 protein. The data contain 450,000 to 600,000 distinct CDR3 sequences, 18% of them seen just once; the ten biggest clones take up about 3.1%. This record comes from a study of T-cell reconstitution after alpha-beta-depleted transplantation in children. CDR3 length: 15 residues. CDR1 SGHRS and CDR2 YFSETQ come from the germline V gene. The junction had 10 bases not matched to a gene; V was cut back by 2 bases and J by 6 bases.

The clonotype originates from a human donor who donated a stem cell graft to a child with acute lymphoblastic leukemia. V is TRBV5-1 and J is TRBJ2-7; TRBD1 matches at 8 bases. Here the sequenced sample was PBMCs from the stem cell graft donor, taken from the stem cell graft. CDR3 in amino acids: CASSFQFTGGSEQYF. The DNA for the CDR3 is TGCGCCAGCAGCTTCCAATTTACAGGGGGAAGCGAGCAGTACTTC.